The subject of this entry is one T cell receptor beta chain. The authors ran a second PCR of 7 to 11 cycles using a sample-barcoded 5' primer and a J-beta primer mix. Paired-end reads containing CDR3 totaled no fewer than 3 million for each sample. TCRdb itself ran the 5' RACE reads through MiXCR, one entry per CDR3 protein. The data show some 790,000 distinct CDR3 sequences, under 35% seen once. Trimming removed 4 bases from V and 11 bases from J, with 15 bases in between. This CDR3 contains 13 residues. The germline V gene encodes CDR1 SGHTA and CDR2 FQGTGA. This sample is drawn from a study of blood T cells in healthy people across ages.

The source of this sequence is a woman over 75 in good health. The specimen was blood. The chain recombines TRBV7-3 with TRBJ2-1; the D gene is possibly TRBD2 (5 bases). CDR3 nucleotides: TGTGCCAGCAGCTCCCCGGGATCCACTAAGCAGTTCTTC. Translated, it gives CASSSPGSTKQFF.